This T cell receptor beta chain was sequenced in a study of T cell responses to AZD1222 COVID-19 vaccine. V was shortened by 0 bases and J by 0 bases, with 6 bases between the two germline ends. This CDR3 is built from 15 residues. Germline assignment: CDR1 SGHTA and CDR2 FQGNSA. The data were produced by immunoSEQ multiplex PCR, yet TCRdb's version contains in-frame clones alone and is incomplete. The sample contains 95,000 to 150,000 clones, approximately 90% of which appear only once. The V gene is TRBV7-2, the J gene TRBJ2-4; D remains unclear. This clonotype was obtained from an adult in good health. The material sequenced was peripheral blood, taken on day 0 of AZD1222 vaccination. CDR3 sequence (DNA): TGTGCCAGCAGCTTAGCGTTTGGAGCCAAAAACATTCAGTACTTC. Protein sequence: CASSLAFGAKNIQYF.